This TCR beta chain comes out of a study of T cell responses to AZD1222 COVID-19 vaccine. The protocol was immunoSEQ multiplex PCR, while the TCRdb copy is restricted to in-frame clones and leaves out a portion. This sample has tens of thousands of clones, with approximately 85% found just once. Study-wide points: Researchers report vaccine-associated CD4 TCRs spanning spike, with dominance at 160-218 and 743-854. Reportedly, close to half of spike-specific TCRs are directed against unmutated variant regions. Elevations in Spike-specific TCR breadth and depth followed administration of two AZD1222 doses. White British people made up most donors, females outnumbered males, and clonal diversity was possibly underestimated.

This clone was seen a few times. Antigen specificity is unknown. V shed 7 bases and J shed 0 bases, with 10 bases lying between them. Germline values: CDR1 MNHEY, CDR2 SVGAGI. The CDR3 contains 15 residues. The rearrangement joins TRBV6-5 to TRBJ2-6; TRBD1 or TRBD2 may be the D gene (5 bases each). Specimen: peripheral blood, collected on day 0 of AZD1222 vaccination. The TCR comes from an adult in good health. The CDR3 spells CASTPGPSGANVLTF. In DNA form, the CDR3 reads TGTGCCAGCACACCGGGGCCCTCTGGGGCCAACGTCCTGACTTTC.